The sequence of this TCR beta chain was determined in a study of CD8+CD57+ T cells in acquired aplastic anemia. Study-wide results and caveats: Patients and controls were found to share twenty-nine CD8+ CDR3 sequences.

With termini counted, the CDR3 has 20 amino acids. The germline CDR1 and CDR2 sequences are KGHDR and SFDVKD. TCR beta VDJ and CDR3 profiles were obtained from a genomic DNA template. Each CDR3 protein is one row after TCRdb ran MiXCR on the reads. The sample lists about 170,000 distinct CDR3 sequences, around 60% occurring once. In the case of this clonotype: Its antigen is unknown. Given the absence of the conserved phenylalanine or tryptophan at the CDR3 end, a read error is likely. The DNA is left out, because the CDR3 cannot be placed on it with certainty; the CDR3 is given as TCRdb lists it.

This chain links TRBV24-1 with TRBJ2-2; no check of the table's D call, TRBD2, against the DNA was made. The TCR comes from a human donor in good health. The sequenced sample was sorted CD4+, CD8+, or CD8+CD57+ T cells (not recorded which) from PBMCs. The CDR3: CATSDIPDRVKKREDRGAVV.